One and the same sample provided the 19 T cell receptor beta chains below, sequenced in a study of blood T cells in healthy people across ages. Combining a sample-barcoded 5' primer with a J-beta primer mix, a second PCR ran for roughly 7 to 12 cycles. Via MiXCR, TCRdb re-called the 5' RACE reads, giving one row per CDR3 protein. The sample consists of approximately 1,100,000 distinct CDR3 sequences, around 43% of them appearing once. The sequenced sample was blood. Receptors originate from a woman in her sixties or seventies in good health.

A word on this clonotype: This may stem from a read error, because a much larger clone lies one nucleotide away. The V gene is TRBV29-1, the J gene TRBJ2-7; the match to TRBD1 covers 8 bases. The DNA end is more similar to TRBJ2-4, so the J call may be wrong. From germline, CDR1 is SQVTM and CDR2 ANQGSEA. This CDR3 spans 16 amino acids. For the CDR3, the DNA is TGCAGCGTTGAAGATGTTCGCAGGGGGCTTGGCAGCATTCAGTACTTC. This codes for CSVEDVRRGLGSIQYF.

In this sample, this clonotype turned up a few times. The rearrangement links TRBV10-3 to TRBJ2-3; possibly TRBD2 for D (5 bases). CDR3 length: 15 residues. Trimming cost V 8 bases and J 0 bases, with 15 bases left between them. CDR1 is ENHRY and CDR2 is SYGVKD in the germline V gene. CDR3 amino acids: CAIRPEDPSTDTQYF. For the CDR3, the DNA is TGTGCCATCCGGCCGGAGGACCCTAGCACAGATACGCAGTATTTT.

This clonotype was seen only a few times. The chain combines TRBV10-3 with TRBJ2-1; 13 bases are shared with TRBD2. CDR3 length: 16 residues. J lost 4 bases, V lost 4 bases, and 4 bases had no gene match. Looked up from germline, CDR1 is ENHRY and CDR2 is SYGVKD. Here the CDR3 DNA reads TGTGCCATCAGTGCCGGGACTAGCGGGAAGTACAATGAGCAGTTCTTC. Amino acid sequence: CAISAGTSGKYNEQFF.

This chain connects TRBV10-3 to TRBJ2-5; D is possibly TRBD2 (6 bases). Trimming took off 5 bases at V and 5 bases at J, with 9 bases between the two ends. Germline V gene data show CDR1 as ENHRY and CDR2 as SYGVKD. The CDR3 contains 12 residues. This chain's CDR3 is CAISRGSETQYF. The CDR3 DNA reads as TGTGCCATCAGTCGGGGGTCGGAGACCCAGTACTTC.

The gene calls are TRBV24-1 and TRBJ2-1; TRBD2 is a possible D gene (5 bases). Germline V gene sequence: CDR1 KGHDR, CDR2 SFDVKD. CDR3 length: 16 residues. Trimming removed 1 base at V and 6 bases at J, with 15 bases between. The CDR3 nucleotides are TGTGCCACCAGTGATTTCCGGACTCTCCTAGCCAATGAGCAGTTCTTC. This gives the protein CATSDFRTLLANEQFF.

The rearrangement links TRBV3-1 to TRBJ2-6, with unresolved D. In germline, CDR1 is LGHDT, CDR2 YNNKEL (reference sequence). V was cut by 3 bases and J by 0 bases, with 15 bases left in between. The CDR3 sequence is 18 residues long. CDR3 amino acids: CASSHLRTTSSGANVLTF. Written as DNA, the CDR3 is TGTGCCAGCAGCCACCTCAGAACCACGAGCTCTGGGGCCAACGTCCTGACTTTC.

This chain connects TRBV24-1 to TRBJ2-3, with D perhaps assigned TRBD1 or TRBD2 (6 bases each). The CDR3 totals 11 residues. Germline values: CDR1 KGHDR, CDR2 SFDVKD. V lost 10 bases, J lost 4 bases, and 8 bases lay in between. Here the CDR3 reads CATEGADTQYF. CDR3 nucleotides: TGTGCCACGGAGGGGGCAGATACGCAGTATTTT.

Only one count was recorded for this clonotype. The V and J genes are TRBV9 and TRBJ2-5; possibly TRBD1 for D (6 bases). The J call is doubtful: the DNA matches TRBJ2-4 better. CDR3 length: 14 residues. Germline assignment: CDR1 SGDLS and CDR2 YYNGEE. The CDR3 DNA reads as TGTGCCAGCAGCGAAGCAACAGGGAAGGACATTCAGTACTTC. Its protein is CASSEATGKDIQYF.

The rearrangement uses TRBV7-9 and TRBJ2-7, with 11 bases that match TRBD2. Unmatched junction bases numbered 12, after V lost 5 bases and J lost 9 bases. The germline CDR1 and CDR2 sequences are SEHNR and FQNEAQ (reference sequence). The CDR3 totals 15 residues. Here the CDR3 reads CASSNSGRALKGQYF. In nucleotides, the CDR3 is TGTGCCAGCAGCAATAGCGGGAGGGCCCTTAAGGGGCAGTACTTC.

This clonotype was detected many times. The V and J genes are TRBV7-2 and TRBJ2-7; D not certain. Looked up from germline, CDR1 is SGHTA and CDR2 is FQGNSA. V lost 5 bases and J 3 bases, leaving 11 bases between the germline ends. The CDR3 is 13 amino acids. DNA of the CDR3: TGTGCCAGCAGCCCGTTCCTTGGCTACGAGCAGTACTTC. This gives the protein CASSPFLGYEQYF.

The chain combines TRBV27 with TRBJ2-5; 9 bases agree with TRBD2. J was trimmed by 5 bases and V by 5 bases; bases with no gene match: 15. The CDR3 covers 17 residues. The germline CDR1 and CDR2 sequences are MNHEY and SMNVEV (reference sequence). The CDR3 loop reads CASSLLPVGGRGETQYF. Here the CDR3 DNA reads TGTGCCAGCAGTCTACTCCCCGTGGGCGGGAGGGGTGAGACCCAGTACTTC.

The chain links TRBV4-1 to TRBJ2-6; 11 bases are a match to TRBD2. V trimming: 0 bases; J trimming: 0 bases; junction bases outside the gene matches: 10. Germline values: CDR1 MGHRA, CDR2 YSYEKL. This CDR3 contains 21 residues. The CDR3 reads CASSQDGLAGRTHSGANVLTF. CDR3 bases: TGCGCCAGCAGCCAAGATGGACTAGCGGGCCGAACCCACTCTGGGGCCAACGTCCTGACTTTC.

The J gene is TRBJ2-7, the V gene TRBV6-5, with D tentatively TRBD1 or TRBD2 (6 bases each). Germline lookup yields CDR1 MNHEY and CDR2 SVGAGI. The CDR3 covers 16 residues. Trimming left V 6 bases short and J 3 bases short, with 21 bases between. CDR3 sequence: CASSQLGGTTNYEQYF. The CDR3 DNA is TGTGCCAGCAGCCAACTCGGGGGCACGACGAACTACGAGCAGTACTTC.

A note on this clonotype: A much larger clone lies a single base off, so this may be a read error. The V call is TRBV10-3, the J call TRBJ2-1; 10 bases fit TRBD1. V shed 2 bases and J 10 bases; nucleotides not matched to a gene: 8. The CDR3 runs to 15 residues. Germline loops: CDR1 ENHRY, CDR2 SYGVKD. This CDR3 is CAISEGDRGGYEQFF. The CDR3 nucleotides read TGTGCCATCAGTGAGGGGGACAGGGGTGGCTACGAGCAGTTCTTC.

The CDR3 here is CASSQSVERASQETQYF. The CDR3 DNA follows: TGCGCCAGCAGTCAATCGGTGGAGCGGGCATCCCAAGAGACCCAGTACTTC. This sequence joins TRBV23-1 and TRBJ2-5; D might be TRBD2 (6 bases). TRBV23-1 is assigned to the ORF class and has an uncertain function. This CDR3 has 17 residues. Trimming removed 0 bases at V and 1 base at J, with 15 bases between.

This clonotype came up a few times. This chain uses TRBV7-9 with TRBJ2-1, with TRBD1 as a possible D gene (5 bases). The V end lost 0 bases, the J end lost 5 bases, and 11 bases lay between the germline ends. CDR1 is SEHNR and CDR2 is FQNEAQ in the germline V gene (reference sequence). CDR3 length: 15 amino acids. Here the CDR3 reads CASSLAARVNNEQFF. The CDR3 DNA reads as TGTGCCAGCAGCTTAGCGGCCAGGGTAAACAATGAGCAGTTCTTC.

The J gene is TRBJ2-5, the V gene TRBV6-6, with D unresolved. V was trimmed by 0 bases and J by 5 bases, leaving 4 bases between them. The germline V gene has CDR1 MNHNY and CDR2 SVGAGI (reference sequence). The CDR3 is made up of 12 amino acids. The CDR3 DNA sequence: TGTGCCAGCAGTTACTCTGCTGAGACCCAGTACTTC. This encodes CASSYSAETQYF.

A remark on this clonotype: Relative to the germline gene, one junction end is altered; a read error may explain this. The chain is built from TRBV20-1 and TRBJ2-4; 12 bases are shared with TRBD2. Germline V CDR1 and CDR2: DFQATT, SNEGSKA (reference sequence). The CDR3 extends over 15 amino acids. The CDR3 sequence is CSARGASGRGNIRYF. For the CDR3, the DNA is TGCAGTGCTAGAGGGGCTAGCGGGAGGGGAAACATTCGGTACTTC.

This sequence joins TRBV11-2 and TRBJ1-1; 10 nucleotides align to TRBD1. V was pared by 4 bases and J by 4 bases, with 12 bases of the junction left unmatched. This CDR3 contains 17 residues. Germline-derived CDR1 and CDR2 are SGHAT and FQNNGV. The CDR3 bases are TGTGCCAGCAGCTCGACAGGGGGCTATTCCGGCGGCACTGAAGCTTTCTTT. This codes for CASSSTGGYSGGTEAFF.